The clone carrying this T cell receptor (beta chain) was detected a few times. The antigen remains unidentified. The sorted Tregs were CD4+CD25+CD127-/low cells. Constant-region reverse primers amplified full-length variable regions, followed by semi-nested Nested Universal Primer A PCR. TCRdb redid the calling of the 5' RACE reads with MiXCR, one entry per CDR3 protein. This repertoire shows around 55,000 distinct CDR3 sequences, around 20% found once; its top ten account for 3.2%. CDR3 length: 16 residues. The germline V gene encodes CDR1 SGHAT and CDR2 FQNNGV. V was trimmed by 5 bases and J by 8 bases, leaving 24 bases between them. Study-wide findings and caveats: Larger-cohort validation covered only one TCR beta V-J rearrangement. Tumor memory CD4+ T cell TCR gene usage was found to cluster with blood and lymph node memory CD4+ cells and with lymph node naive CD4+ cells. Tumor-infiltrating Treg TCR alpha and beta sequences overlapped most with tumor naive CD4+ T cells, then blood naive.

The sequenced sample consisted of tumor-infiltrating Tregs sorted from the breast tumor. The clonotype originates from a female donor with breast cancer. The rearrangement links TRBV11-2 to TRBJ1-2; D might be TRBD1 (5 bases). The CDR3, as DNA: TGTGCCAGCAGCCCGACTAATTCCGGGACGTCCAAAGGCTACACCTTC. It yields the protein CASSPTNSGTSKGYTF.